This paragraph reports one T cell receptor (beta chain). CDR1 and CDR2 (germline): SGHTA, FQGNSA. Trimming removed 5 bases from V and 2 bases from J; junction bases left unmatched: 3. This CDR3 contains 15 residues. Only in-frame clones appear in the TCRdb table, and some are missing; sequencing was by immunoSEQ multiplex PCR. The profile shows around 65,000 clones, around 90% of them singletons. This entry belongs to a study of T cell changes during pregnancy in multiple sclerosis. The source was peripheral blood, collected in the first trimester of pregnancy. The rearrangement uses TRBV7-2 and TRBJ1-6; 7 bases match TRBD1. This receptor was obtained from a female donor in good health, enrolled as a control in a pregnancy study. The chain's CDR3 is CASSPGTAYNSPLHF. DNA of the CDR3: TGTGCCAGCAGCCCCGGGACAGCCTATAATTCACCCCTCCACTTT.